This TCR beta chain was sequenced during a study of high-grade serous ovarian cancer treatment subgroups. Overall study: Each sample yielded on average roughly 8,200 unique TCR beta rearrangements from around 14,000 reads.

The tumor samples were collected prior to definitive surgery or chemotherapy. The CDR3 is made up of 14 amino acids. Germline-derived CDR1 and CDR2 are SGHRS and YFSETQ. Germline trimming cut 5 bases from V and 5 bases from J; bases unmatched to any gene: 5. Generated by immunoSEQ multiplex PCR, the TCRdb table keeps only in-frame clones and is missing some. The top ten hold about 12% of the sample, which has about 2,700 clones, 72% seen once. Sequenced: tumor tissue. The rearrangement uses TRBV5-1 and TRBJ2-5; 11 nucleotides line up with TRBD1. The receptor was derived from a human donor with high-grade serous ovarian cancer. DNA of the CDR3: TGCGCCAGCAGTCAGGGGACAGGGGGGGAGACCCAGTACTTC. Protein product: CASSQGTGGETQYF.